This T cell receptor beta chain is from a study of T-cell memory formation after mild COVID-19. TCRdb recomputed calls from the 5' RACE reads with MiXCR, one row per CDR3 protein. In the table there are 580,000 or so distinct CDR3 sequences, 17% of which are singletons. CDR1 is SQVTM and CDR2 is ANQGSEA in the germline V gene. V was clipped by 2 bases and J by 0 bases, with 16 bases between them. The CDR3 is 16 amino acids. V and J are TRBV29-1 and TRBJ1-2; TRBD1 might be the D (6 bases). Sequences were obtained from PBMCs or a T cell subset sorted from them (not recorded which). The clonotype was recovered from an adult woman who had mild COVID-19 (a few samples of this study predate the infection). Cell type and time point are not known. In DNA, the CDR3 is TGCAGCGTTGAATCTAATCAGGGGTCGGCTAACTATGGCTACACCTTC. This translates into CSVESNQGSANYGYTF.